The TCR beta chain described here comes from a study of shared clonotypes between healthy human individuals (dated by TCRdb to 2019 to 2021). With regard to the full study: The cohort included a few men and a couple of women between 18 and 49 years of age. For each donor, CD4 naive and CD4 memory were each run on three plates, CD8 naive on two plates, and CD8 memory on one plate. To estimate repertoire size and how much clonotype sharing occurs between individuals, the study deeply sequenced the blood TCR repertoires of several healthy adults. To increase sequencing depth and limit assay-specific biases, different laboratories used diverse techniques to prepare libraries and sequence TCR repertoires. Between about 0.8 and 8.9 billion PBMCs per donor were obtained by leukapheresis.

TCR CDR3 regions were amplified from genomic DNA by multiplex PCR using the deep immunoSEQ assay. Extracted genomic DNA from each cell subset was spread evenly across all wells of several immunoSEQ 96-well plates, with each plate serving as a replicate. For sorted subsets, 200 ng of genomic DNA, equivalent to 25,000 to 35,000 T cell genomes, went into each replicate PCR. Purified libraries were measured with a Qubit 3.0 fluorometer, size-checked on a Bioanalyzer 2100, and measured again with the KAPA Library Quantification kit. A separate single-read 150-cycle Illumina NextSeq 550 flow cell was used to sequence each immunoSEQ 96-well plate. Per the source publication's procedure: Because the immunoSEQ output included only junctional sequences and no quality scores, the filtering could not be the same as the filtering used for full-length reads. Sequences were annotated with PyIR, a Python wrapper for IgBLAST v1.9, and V/J genes and CDR3 were assigned using IMGT germline references. Reads were removed for weak V/J assignments (E-value above 1e-6), missing CDR3, stop codons, out-of-frame junctions, or ambiguous translated residues. A V3J clonotype was defined by an identical inferred V gene, J gene, and CDR3 amino acid sequence. Percentage overlap between repertoires was computed as shared unique clonotypes divided by the size of the smaller repertoire. RTK rarefaction, the Chao1 estimator, and Recon v2.1 estimates of unobserved clonotypes were used to assess repertoire richness. Generation probabilities for all TCRbeta clonotypes obtained by the gDNA method from a handful of donors were computed using OLGA. Drawn from immuneACCESS, this table holds only the in-frame rearrangements with V and J called that TCRdb kept. Clones are partly lost; checked studies trace under half to an unresolved V gene and leave the rest unexplained. V, J and clone size derive from that table, while D and trimming were established from the DNA sequence. Recorded for this sample are about 1 million clones; approximately 68% of them occurred a single time. In total, the top ten clones hold around 1.5% of the sample.

Details on this clone: Its recognized antigen is unknown. No quality values exist for individual bases; no much larger clone is one base distant.

The donors were healthy, HIV-negative adults who had no recently reported acute infections or vaccinations. Every donor was a Caucasian adult residing in Nashville, Tennessee, USA. Magnetic negative selection was used to enrich CD4+ T cells, after which naive cells were positively selected on CD45RA and the negative fraction became the memory subset. After blood collection by leukapheresis, PBMCs were isolated using Ficoll-Histopaque density gradient centrifugation and then cryopreserved in the vapor phase of liquid nitrogen. Analytical flow cytometry was used to check the purity and quantity of each magnetically sorted T cell population. Each sorted fraction had its genomic DNA isolated and then quantified by UV absorbance on a Nanodrop 2000c. Summary of the overall study and its limitations: Only blood was sampled, and tissue TCR repertoires likely differ from those in blood. Based on pairwise subsampling, the degree of clonotype sharing among donors was expected to be affected by sequencing depth. Naive subsets generally had larger estimated clonotype richness than memory subsets. Clonotypes shared by all four sorted-subset donors showed higher generation probabilities than non-shared clonotypes. Across four donors, approximately 5% of naive CD4, approximately 3.6% of naive CD8, roughly 2.2% of memory CD4, and about 0.44% of memory CD8 clonotypes were shared. The genetic and exposure-history diversity represented was limited by the small number of donors. Rarefaction of sorted-subset datasets indicated incomplete sequencing despite the large sequencing depth.

The CDR3, from cysteine to phenylalanine, totals 14 residues. Only the CDR3 part of the read is kept: 42 bases, read in frame from the first base. CDR1 and CDR2, per the germline V gene, are SGHAT and FQNNGV. Deletion took 1 base off V and 1 base off J, with a span of 7 bases between the germline ends. Material for sequencing was memory CD4+ T cells sorted from blood. The intended sense of this specimen's cell subset or site label: CD45RA-negative fraction. The rearranged segments are TRBV11-2 and TRBJ1-2, with the identity of the D gene unclear. The sequence was collected from a man between 18 and 29 years old in good health. For the CDR3, the sequence is CASSLVSINYGYTF. The DNA sequence is given as TGTGCCAGCAGCTTAGTGTCCATTAACTATGGCTACACCTTC.